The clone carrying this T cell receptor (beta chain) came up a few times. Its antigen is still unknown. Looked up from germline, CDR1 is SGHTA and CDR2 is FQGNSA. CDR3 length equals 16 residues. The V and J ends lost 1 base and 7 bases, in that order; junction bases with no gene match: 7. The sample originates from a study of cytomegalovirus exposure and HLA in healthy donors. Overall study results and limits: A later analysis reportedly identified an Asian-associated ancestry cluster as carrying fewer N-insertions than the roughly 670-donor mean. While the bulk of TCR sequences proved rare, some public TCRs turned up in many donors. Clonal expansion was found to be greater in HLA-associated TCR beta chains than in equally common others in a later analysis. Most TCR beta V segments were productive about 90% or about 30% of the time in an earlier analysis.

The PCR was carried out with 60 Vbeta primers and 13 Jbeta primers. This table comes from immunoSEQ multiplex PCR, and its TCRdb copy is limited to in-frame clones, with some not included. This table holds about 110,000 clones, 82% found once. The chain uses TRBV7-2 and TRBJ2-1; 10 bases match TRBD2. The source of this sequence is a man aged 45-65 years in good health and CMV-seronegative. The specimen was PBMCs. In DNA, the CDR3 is TGTGCCAGCAGCTTAGGAAGCGGGGGGGGTTTTAATGAGCAGTTCTTC. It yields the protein CASSLGSGGGFNEQFF.